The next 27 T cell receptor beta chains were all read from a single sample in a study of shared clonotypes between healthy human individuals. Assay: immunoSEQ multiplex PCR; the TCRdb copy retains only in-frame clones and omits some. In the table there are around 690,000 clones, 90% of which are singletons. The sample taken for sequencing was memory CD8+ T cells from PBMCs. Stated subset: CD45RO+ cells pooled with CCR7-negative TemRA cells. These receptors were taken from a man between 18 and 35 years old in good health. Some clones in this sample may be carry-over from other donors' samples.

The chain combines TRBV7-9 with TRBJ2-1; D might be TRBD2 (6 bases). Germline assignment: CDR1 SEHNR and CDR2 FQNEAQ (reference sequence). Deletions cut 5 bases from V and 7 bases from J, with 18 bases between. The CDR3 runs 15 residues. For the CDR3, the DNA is TGTGCCAGCAGCCCACTGGACGGGGGTCGGAATGAGCAGTTCTTC. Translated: CASSPLDGGRNEQFF.

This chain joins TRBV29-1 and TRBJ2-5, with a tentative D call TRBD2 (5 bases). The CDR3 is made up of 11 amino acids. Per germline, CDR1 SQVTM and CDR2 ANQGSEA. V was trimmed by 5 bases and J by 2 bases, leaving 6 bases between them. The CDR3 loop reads CSVPGQETQYF. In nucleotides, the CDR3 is TGCAGCGTTCCGGGACAAGAGACCCAGTACTTC.

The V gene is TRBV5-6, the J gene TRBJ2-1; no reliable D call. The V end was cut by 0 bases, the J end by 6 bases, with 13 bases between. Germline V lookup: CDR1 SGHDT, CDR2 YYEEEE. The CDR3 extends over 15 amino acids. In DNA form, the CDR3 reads TGTGCCAGCAGCTTGGCCGTAGGGTGGTTCAATGAGCAGTTCTTC. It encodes CASSLAVGWFNEQFF.

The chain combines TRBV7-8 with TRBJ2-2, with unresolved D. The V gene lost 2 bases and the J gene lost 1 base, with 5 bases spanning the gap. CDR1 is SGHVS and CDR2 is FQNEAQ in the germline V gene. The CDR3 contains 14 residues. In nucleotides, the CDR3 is TGTGCCAGCAGCTTATTGATGAACACCGGGGAGCTGTTTTTT. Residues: CASSLLMNTGELFF.

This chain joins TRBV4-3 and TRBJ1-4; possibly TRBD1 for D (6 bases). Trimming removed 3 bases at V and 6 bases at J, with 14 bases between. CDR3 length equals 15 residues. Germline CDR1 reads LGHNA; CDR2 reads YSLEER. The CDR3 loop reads CASSQRDTSYEKLFF. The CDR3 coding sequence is TGCGCCAGCAGCCAGAGGGACACCAGCTATGAAAAACTGTTTTTT.

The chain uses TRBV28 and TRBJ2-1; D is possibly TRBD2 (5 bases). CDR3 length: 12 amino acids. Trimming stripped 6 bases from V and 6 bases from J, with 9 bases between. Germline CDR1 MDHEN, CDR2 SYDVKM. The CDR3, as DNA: TGTGCCAGCAGGGACTGGGGCAATGAGCAGTTCTTC. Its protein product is CASRDWGNEQFF.

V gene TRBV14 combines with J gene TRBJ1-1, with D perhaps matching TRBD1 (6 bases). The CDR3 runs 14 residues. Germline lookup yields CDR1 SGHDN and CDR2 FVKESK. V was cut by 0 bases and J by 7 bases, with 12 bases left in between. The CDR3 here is CASSQESGQIEAFF. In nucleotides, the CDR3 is TGTGCCAGCAGCCAAGAAAGCGGACAGATTGAAGCTTTCTTT.

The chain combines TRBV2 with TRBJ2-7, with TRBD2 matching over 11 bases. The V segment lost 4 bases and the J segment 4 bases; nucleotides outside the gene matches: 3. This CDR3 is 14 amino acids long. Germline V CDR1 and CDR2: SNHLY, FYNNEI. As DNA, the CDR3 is TGTGCCAGCAGTGCTAGCGGGAGGAAGTACGAGCAGTACTTC. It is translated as CASSASGRKYEQYF.

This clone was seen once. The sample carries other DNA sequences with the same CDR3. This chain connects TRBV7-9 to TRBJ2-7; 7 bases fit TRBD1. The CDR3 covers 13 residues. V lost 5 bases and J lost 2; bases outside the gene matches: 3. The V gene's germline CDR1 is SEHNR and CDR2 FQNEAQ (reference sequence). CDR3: CASSPGQTYEQYF. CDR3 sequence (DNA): TGTGCCAGCAGCCCGGGACAGACCTACGAGCAGTACTTC.

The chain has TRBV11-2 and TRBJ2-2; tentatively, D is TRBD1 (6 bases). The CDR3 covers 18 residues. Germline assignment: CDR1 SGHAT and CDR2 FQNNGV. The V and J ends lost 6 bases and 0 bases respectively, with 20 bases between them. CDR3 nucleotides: TGTGCCAGCAGTTCGAACAGGGCGAACAGTGCGAACACCGGGGAGCTGTTTTTT. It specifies CASSSNRANSANTGELFF.

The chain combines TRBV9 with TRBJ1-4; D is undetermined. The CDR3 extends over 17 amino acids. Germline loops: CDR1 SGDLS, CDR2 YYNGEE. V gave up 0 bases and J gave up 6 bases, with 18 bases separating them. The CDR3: CASSVEWGGGTDEKLFF. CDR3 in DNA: TGTGCCAGCAGCGTAGAGTGGGGAGGCGGTACAGATGAAAAACTGTTTTTT. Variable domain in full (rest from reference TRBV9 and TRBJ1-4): DSGVTQTPKHLITATGQRVTLRCSPRSGDLSVYWYQQSLDQGLQFLIQYYNGEERAKGNILERFSAQQFPDLHSELNLSSLELGDSALYFCASSVEWGGGTDEKLFFGSGTQLSVL.

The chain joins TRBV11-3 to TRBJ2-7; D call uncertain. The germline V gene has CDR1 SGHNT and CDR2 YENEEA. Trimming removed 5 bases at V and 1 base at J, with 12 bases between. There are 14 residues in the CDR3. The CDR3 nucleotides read TGTGCCAGCAGCGAGACCGGACGGTCCTACGAGCAGTACTTC. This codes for CASSETGRSYEQYF. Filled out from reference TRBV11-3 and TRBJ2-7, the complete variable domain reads EAGVVQSPRYKIIEKKQPVAFWCNPISGHNTLYWYLQNLGQGPELLIRYENEEAVDDSQLPKDRFSAERLKGVDSTLKIQPAELGDSAVYLCASSETGRSYEQYFGPGTRLTVT.

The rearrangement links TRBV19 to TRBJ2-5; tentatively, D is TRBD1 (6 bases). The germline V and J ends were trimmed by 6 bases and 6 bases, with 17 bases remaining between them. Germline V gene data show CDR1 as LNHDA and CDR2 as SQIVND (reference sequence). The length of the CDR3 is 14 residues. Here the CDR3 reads CASSAFGGRKTQYF. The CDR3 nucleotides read TGTGCCAGTAGCGCTTTTGGGGGCCGGAAGACCCAGTACTTC.

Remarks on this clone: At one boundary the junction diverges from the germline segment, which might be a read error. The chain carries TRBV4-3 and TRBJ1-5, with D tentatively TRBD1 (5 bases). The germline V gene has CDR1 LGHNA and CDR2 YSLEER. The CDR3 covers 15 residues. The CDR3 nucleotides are TGCGCCAGCAGCCAAGTATGGCAGGGCAAACAGCCCCAGCATTTT. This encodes CASSQVWQGKQPQHF.

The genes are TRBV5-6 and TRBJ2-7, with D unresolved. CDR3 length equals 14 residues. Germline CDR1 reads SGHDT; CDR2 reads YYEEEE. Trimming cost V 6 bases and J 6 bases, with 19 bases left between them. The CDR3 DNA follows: TGTGCCAGCAATGGTGATCGGTGGTCGGGCGAGCAGTACTTC. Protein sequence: CASNGDRWSGEQYF.

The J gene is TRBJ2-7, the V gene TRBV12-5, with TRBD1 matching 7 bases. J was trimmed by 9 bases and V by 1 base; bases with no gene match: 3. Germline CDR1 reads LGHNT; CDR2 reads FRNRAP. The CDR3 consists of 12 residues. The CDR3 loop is CASGLGSGGQYF. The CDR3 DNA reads TGTGCTAGTGGTTTGGGGTCAGGGGGGCAGTACTTC.

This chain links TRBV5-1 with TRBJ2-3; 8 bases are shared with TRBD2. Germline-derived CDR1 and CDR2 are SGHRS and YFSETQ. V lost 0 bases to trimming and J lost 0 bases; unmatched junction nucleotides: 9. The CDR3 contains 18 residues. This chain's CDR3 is CASSLGGLAGASTDTQYF. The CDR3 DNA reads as TGCGCCAGCAGCTTGGGAGGACTAGCCGGGGCTAGCACAGATACGCAGTATTTT.

The CDR3 here is CASSMSTRGHETQYF. CDR3 DNA: TGTGCCAGTAGTATGAGTACCAGGGGTCACGAGACCCAGTACTTC. The rearrangement links TRBV19 to TRBJ2-5, with TRBD1 as a possible D gene (6 bases). The germline V gene has CDR1 LNHDA and CDR2 SQIVND (reference sequence). The V end lost 3 bases, the J end lost 5 bases, and 16 bases lay between the germline ends. The CDR3 length is 15 residues.

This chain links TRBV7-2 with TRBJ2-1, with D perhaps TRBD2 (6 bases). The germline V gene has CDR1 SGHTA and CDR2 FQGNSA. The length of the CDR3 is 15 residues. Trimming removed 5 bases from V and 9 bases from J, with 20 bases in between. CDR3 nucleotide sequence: TGTGCCAGCAGCCTCCGGGACTTGGGGCGTGGTGAGCAGTTCTTC. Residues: CASSLRDLGRGEQFF.

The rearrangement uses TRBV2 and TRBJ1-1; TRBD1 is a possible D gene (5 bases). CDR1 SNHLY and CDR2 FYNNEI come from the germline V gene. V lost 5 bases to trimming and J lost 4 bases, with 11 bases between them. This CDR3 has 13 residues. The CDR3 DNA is TGTGCCAGCAGTCCGACAGACCCCACTGAAGCTTTCTTT. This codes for CASSPTDPTEAFF.

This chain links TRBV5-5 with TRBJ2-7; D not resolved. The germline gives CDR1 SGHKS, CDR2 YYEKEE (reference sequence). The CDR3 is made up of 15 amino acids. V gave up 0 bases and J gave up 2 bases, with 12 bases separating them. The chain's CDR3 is CASSLDSLFTYEQYF. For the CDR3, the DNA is TGTGCCAGCAGCTTGGACAGCCTCTTTACCTACGAGCAGTACTTC.

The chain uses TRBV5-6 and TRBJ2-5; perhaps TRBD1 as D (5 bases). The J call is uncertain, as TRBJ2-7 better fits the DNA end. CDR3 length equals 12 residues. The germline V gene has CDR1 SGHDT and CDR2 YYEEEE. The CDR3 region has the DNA TGTGCCAGCAGCTTGGGACAGTACGAGCAGTACTTC. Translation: CASSLGQYEQYF.

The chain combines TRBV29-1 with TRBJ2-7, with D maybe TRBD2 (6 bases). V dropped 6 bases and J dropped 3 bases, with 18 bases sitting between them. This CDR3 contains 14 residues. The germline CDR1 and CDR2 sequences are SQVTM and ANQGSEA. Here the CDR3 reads CSVQRGGRGYEQYF. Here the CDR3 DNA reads TGCAGCGTCCAGAGGGGAGGTAGAGGCTACGAGCAGTACTTC.

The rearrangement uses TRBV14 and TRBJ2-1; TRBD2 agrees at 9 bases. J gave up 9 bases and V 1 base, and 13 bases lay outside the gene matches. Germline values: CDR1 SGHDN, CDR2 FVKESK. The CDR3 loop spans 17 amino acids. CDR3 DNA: TGTGCCAGCAGCCAAGGGCGTTTGGGCGGGAGGGCCACTGAGCAGTTCTTC. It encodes CASSQGRLGGRATEQFF.

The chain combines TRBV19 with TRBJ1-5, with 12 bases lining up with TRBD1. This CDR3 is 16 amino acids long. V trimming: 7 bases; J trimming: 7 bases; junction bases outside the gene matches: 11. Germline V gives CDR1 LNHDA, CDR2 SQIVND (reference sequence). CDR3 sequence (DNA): TGTGCCAGTACCGACCGGGACAGGGGGCGGTTGCAGCCCCAGCATTTT. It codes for CASTDRDRGRLQPQHF.

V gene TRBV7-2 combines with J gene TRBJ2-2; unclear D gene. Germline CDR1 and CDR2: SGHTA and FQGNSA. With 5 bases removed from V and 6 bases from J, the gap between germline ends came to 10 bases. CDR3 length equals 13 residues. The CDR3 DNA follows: TGTGCCAGCAGCCATACGCCCCCCGGGGAGCTGTTTTTT. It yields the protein CASSHTPPGELFF.

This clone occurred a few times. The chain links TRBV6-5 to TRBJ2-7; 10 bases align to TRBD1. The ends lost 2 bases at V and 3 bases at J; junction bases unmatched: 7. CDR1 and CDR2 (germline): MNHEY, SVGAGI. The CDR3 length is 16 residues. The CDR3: CASSYPGQGEDYEQYF. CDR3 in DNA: TGTGCCAGCAGTTACCCCGGACAGGGGGAAGACTACGAGCAGTACTTC.